Sequencing of this T cell receptor (beta chain) was carried out in a study of blood T cell repertoires in COVID-19. Study overall: COVID-19 samples, acute and convalescent, were from the United States, Italy and Spain. T cells, B-cell-depleted T cells, or PBMCs supplied cDNA or gDNA.

The table lists this clone with a few counts. Under the authors' procedure: For nucleated cells, counts were estimated from reference gene primer amplification. The protocol was immunoSEQ multiplex PCR, while the TCRdb copy is restricted to in-frame clones and leaves out a portion. V, J and clone size are taken as reported in that table, and D and trimming were inferred from the DNA itself. The table shows about 300,000 clones, with around 82% occurring only once. CDR3 length equals 18 residues. The receptor was isolated from a woman aged 45-65 years with acute or convalescent COVID-19. Specimen: peripheral blood. The V gene is TRBV21-1, the J gene TRBJ2-3; the table's D call, TRBD2, has no DNA check behind it. TRBV21-1 is reported as a pseudogene. As DNA, the CDR3 is TGTGCCAGCAGCAAAGCGCTCCGGGGGGGCCCTCTCACAGATACGCAGTATTTT. Amino acids: CASSKALRGGPLTDTQYF.